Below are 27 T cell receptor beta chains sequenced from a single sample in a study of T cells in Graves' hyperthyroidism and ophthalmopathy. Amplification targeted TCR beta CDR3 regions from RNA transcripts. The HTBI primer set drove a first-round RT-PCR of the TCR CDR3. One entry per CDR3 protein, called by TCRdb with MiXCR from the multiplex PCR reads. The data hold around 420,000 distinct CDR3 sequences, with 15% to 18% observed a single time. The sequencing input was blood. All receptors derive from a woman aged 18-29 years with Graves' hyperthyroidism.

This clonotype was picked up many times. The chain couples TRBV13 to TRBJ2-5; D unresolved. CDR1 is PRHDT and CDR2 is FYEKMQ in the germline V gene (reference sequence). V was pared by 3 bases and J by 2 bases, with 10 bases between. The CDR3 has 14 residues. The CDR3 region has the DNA TGTGCCAGCAGCTTCGCAAGAAGGCAAGAGACCCAGTACTTC. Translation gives CASSFARRQETQYF.

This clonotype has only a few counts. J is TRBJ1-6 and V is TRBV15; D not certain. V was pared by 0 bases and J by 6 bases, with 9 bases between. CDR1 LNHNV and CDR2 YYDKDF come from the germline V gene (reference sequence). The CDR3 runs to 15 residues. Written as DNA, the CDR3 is TGTGCCACCAGCAGAGAGAACCAGGCTAATTCACCCCTCCACTTT. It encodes CATSRENQANSPLHF.

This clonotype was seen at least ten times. For the CDR3, the DNA is TGTGCCAGCAGCTTCCCCGGACTCGAGCAGTACTTC. Amino acid sequence: CASSFPGLEQYF. V and J are TRBV12-3 or TRBV12-4 and TRBJ2-7; tentative D call: TRBD2 (5 bases). V was trimmed by 6 bases and J by 6 bases, leaving 12 bases between them. The CDR3 contains 12 residues.

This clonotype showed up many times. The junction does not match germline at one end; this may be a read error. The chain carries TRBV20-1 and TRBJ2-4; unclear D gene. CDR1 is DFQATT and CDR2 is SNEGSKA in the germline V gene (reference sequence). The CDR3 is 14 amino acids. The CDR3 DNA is TGCAGTGCTCGAGAAGGGCAGGTAGAAAACATTCAGTACTTC. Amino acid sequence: CSAREGQVENIQYF.

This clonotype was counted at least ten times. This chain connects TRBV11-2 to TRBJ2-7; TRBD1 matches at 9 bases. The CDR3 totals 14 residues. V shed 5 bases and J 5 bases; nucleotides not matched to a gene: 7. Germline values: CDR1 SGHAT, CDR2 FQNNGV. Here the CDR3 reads CASSKGQGRHEQYF. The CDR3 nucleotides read TGTGCCAGCAGCAAGGGACAGGGCCGCCACGAGCAGTACTTC.

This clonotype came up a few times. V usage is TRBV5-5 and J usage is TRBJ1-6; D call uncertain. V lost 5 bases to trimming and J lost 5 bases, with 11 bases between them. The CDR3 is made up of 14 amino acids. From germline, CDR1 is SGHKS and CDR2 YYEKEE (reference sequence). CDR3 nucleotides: TGTGCCAGCAGTCCGATCCGGAATAATTCACCCCTCCACTTT. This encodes CASSPIRNNSPLHF.

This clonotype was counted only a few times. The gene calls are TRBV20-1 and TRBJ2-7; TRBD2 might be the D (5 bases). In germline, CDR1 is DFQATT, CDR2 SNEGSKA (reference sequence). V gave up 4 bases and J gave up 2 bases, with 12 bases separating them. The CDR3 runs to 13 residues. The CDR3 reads CSATRVGTYEQYF. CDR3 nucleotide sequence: TGCAGTGCTACTAGAGTCGGGACCTACGAGCAGTACTTC.

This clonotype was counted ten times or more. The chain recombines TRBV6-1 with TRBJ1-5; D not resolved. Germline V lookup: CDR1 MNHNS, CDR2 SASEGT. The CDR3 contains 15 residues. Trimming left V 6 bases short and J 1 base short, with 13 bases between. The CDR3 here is CASSSGVGSNQPQHF. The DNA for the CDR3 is TGTGCCAGCAGCTCGGGAGTTGGGAGCAATCAGCCCCAGCATTTT.

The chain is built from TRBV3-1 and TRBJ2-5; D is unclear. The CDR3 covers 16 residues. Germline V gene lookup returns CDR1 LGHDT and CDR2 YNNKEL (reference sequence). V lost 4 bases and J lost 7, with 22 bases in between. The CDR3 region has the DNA TGTGCCAGCAGCCTCGAGGACCAGCCCATGCTACGGACCCAGTACTTC. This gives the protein CASSLEDQPMLRTQYF.

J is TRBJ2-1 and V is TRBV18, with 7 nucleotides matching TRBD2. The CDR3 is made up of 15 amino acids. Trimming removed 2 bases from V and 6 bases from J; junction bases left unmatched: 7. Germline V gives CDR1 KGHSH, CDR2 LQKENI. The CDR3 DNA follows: TGTGCCAGCTCACCAATGGGACTATACGGCAATGAGCAGTTCTTC. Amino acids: CASSPMGLYGNEQFF. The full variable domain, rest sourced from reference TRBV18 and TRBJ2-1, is NAGVMQNPRHLVRRRGQEARLRCSPMKGHSHVYWYRQLPEEGLKFMVYLQKENIIDESGMPKERFSAEFPKEGPSILRIQQVVRGDSAAYFCASSPMGLYGNEQFFGPGTRLTVL.

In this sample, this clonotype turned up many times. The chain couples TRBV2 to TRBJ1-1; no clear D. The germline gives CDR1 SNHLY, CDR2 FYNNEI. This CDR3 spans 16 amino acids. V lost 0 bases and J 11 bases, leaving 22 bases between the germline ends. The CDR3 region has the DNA TGTGCCAGCAGTGAAGCGCAAGTCGGGGTTAGTGTTAAGGCTTTCTTT. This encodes CASSEAQVGVSVKAFF.

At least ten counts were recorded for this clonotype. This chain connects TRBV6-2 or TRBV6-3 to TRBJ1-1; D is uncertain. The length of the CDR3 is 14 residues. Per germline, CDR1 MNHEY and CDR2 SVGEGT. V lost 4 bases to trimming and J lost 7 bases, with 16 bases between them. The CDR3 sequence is CASSFWLLSREAFF. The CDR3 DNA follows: TGTGCCAGCAGTTTCTGGTTATTGAGCCGTGAAGCTTTCTTT.

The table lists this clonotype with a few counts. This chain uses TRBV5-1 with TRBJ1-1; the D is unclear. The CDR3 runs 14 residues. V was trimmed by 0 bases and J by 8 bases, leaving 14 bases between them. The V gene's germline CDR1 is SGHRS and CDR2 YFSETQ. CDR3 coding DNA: TGCGCCAGCAGCTTGGTAGAACAGATCGGGGAAGCTTTCTTT. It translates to CASSLVEQIGEAFF.

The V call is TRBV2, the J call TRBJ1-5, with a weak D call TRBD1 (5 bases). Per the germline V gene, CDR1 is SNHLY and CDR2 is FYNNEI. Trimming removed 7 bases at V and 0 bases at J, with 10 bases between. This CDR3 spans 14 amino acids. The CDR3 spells CASKTVISNQPQHF. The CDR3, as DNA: TGTGCCAGCAAGACAGTTATTAGCAATCAGCCCCAGCATTTT.

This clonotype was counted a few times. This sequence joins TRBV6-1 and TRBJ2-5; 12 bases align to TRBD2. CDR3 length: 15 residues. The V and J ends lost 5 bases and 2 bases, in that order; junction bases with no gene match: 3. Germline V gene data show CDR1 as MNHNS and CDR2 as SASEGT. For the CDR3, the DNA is TGTGCCAGCAGTCGGACTAGCGGGGTTCAAGAGACCCAGTACTTC. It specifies CASSRTSGVQETQYF.

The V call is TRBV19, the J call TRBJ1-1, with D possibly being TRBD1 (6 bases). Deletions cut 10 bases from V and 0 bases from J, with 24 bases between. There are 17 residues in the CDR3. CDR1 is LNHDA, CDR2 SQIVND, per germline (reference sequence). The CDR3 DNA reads TGTGCCACCCACCCCGAGGGTTGGGGGCCAATGAACACTGAAGCTTTCTTT. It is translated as CATHPEGWGPMNTEAFF.

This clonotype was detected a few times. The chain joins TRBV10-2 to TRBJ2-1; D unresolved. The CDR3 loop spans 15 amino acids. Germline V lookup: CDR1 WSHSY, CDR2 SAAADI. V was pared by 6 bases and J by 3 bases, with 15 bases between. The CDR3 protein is CASRLTERNYNEQFF. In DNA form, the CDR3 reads TGCGCCAGCAGACTCACAGAAAGAAACTACAATGAGCAGTTCTTC.

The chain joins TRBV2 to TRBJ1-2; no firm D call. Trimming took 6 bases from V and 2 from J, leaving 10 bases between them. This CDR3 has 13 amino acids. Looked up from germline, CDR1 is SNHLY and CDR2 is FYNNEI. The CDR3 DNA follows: TGTGCCAGCAGGCCCGGGCCGAACTATGGCTACACCTTC. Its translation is CASRPGPNYGYTF.

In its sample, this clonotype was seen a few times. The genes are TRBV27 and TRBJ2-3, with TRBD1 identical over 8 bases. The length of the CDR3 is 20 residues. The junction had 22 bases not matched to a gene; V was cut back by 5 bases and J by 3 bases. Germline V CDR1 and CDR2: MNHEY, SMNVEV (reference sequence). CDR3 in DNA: TGTGCCAGCAGTCCCTCGACAGGGGTTAGCACAGATCAGGTTACAGATACGCAGTATTTT. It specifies CASSPSTGVSTDQVTDTQYF.

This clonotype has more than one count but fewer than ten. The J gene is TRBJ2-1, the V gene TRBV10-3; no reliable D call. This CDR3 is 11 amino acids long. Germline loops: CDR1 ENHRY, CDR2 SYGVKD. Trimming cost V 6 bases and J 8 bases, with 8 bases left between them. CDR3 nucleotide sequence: TGTGCCATCAGGGGGTTCGATGAGCAGTTCTTC. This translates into CAIRGFDEQFF.

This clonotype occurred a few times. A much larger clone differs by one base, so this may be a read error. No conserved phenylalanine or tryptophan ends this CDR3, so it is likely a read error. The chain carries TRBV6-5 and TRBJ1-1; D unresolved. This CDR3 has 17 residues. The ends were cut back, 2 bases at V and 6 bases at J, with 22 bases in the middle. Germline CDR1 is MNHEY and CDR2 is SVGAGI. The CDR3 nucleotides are TGTGCCAGCAGTTACGGGCCGATTTCTGCTTTTATCGCTGAAGCTTTCCTT. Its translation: CASSYGPISAFIAEAFL.

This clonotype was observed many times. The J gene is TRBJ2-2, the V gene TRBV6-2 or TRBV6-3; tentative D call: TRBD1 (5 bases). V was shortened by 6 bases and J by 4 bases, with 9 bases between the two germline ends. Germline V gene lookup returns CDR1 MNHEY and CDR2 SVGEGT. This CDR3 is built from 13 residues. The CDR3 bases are TGTGCCAGCAGATCAGGGTCCACCGGGGAGCTGTTTTTT. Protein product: CASRSGSTGELFF.

The CDR3 here is CASSLGSTGGTSGANVLTF. The CDR3 nucleotides read TGCGCCAGCAGCTTGGGATCGACAGGGGGAACCTCTGGGGCCAACGTCCTGACTTTC. The chain joins TRBV5-1 to TRBJ2-6, with 9 bases lining up with TRBD1. This CDR3 contains 19 residues. Trimming at V came to 0 bases and at J to 0 bases, leaving 7 bases not matched to a gene. Looked up from germline, CDR1 is SGHRS and CDR2 is YFSETQ. The full variable domain, its missing parts supplied by reference TRBV5-1 and TRBJ2-6, is KAGVTQTPRYLIKTRGQQVTLSCSPISGHRSVSWYQQTPGQGLQFLFEYFSETQRNKGNFPGRFSGRQFSNSRSEMNVSTLELGDSALYLCASSLGSTGGTSGANVLTFGAGSRLTVL.

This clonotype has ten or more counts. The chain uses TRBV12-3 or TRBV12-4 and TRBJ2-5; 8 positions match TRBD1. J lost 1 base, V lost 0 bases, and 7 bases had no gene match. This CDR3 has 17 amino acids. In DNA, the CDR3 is TGTGCCAGCAGTTTAGCGGTGGGACAGGCAACCCAAGAGACCCAGTACTTC. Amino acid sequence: CASSLAVGQATQETQYF.

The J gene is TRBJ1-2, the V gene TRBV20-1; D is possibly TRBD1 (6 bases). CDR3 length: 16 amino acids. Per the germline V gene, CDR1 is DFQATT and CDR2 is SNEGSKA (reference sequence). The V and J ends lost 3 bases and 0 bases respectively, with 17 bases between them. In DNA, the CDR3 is TGCAGTGCTAGGGAAATAGGGGACAAATCTAACTATGGCTACACCTTC. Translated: CSAREIGDKSNYGYTF.

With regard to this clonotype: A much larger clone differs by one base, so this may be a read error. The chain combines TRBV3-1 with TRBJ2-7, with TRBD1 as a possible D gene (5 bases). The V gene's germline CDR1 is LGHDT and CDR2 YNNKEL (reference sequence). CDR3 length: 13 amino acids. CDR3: CAGSTRQTGEQYF. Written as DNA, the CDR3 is TGTGCCGGCAGCACCCGACAGACGGGCGAGCAGTACTTC.

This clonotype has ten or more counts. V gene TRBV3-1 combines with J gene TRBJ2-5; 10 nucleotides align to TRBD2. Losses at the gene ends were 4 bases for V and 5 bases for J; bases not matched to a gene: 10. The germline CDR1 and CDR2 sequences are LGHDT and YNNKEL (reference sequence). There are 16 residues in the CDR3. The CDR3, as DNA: TGTGCCAGCAGCCGAGGGACTAGCGCTTTGTACGAGACCCAGTACTTC. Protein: CASSRGTSALYETQYF.